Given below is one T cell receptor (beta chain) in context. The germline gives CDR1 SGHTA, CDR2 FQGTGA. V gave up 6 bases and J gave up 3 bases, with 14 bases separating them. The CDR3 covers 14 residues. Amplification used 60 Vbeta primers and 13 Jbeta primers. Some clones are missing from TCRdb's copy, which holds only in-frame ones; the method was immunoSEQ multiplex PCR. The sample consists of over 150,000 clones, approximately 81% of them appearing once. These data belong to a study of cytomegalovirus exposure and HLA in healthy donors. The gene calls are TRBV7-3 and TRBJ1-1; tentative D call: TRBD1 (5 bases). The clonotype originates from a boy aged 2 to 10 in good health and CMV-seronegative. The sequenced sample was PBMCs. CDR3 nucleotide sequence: TGTGCCAGCAGTCAAAAAACAGGAGACACTGAAGCTTTCTTT. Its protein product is CASSQKTGDTEAFF.